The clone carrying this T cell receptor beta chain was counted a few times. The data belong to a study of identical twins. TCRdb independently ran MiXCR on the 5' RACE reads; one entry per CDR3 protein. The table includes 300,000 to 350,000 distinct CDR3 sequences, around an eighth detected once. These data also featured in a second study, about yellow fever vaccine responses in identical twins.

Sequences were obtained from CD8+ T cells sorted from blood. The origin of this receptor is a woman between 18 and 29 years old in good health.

As DNA, the CDR3 is TGCGCCAGCAGGAGGGATTTGCCCTACGAGCAGTACTTC. Amino acid sequence: CASRRDLPYEQYF. The chain combines TRBV4-1 with TRBJ2-7; a possible D gene is TRBD2 (5 bases). V lost 6 bases and J lost 2, with 11 bases in between. CDR3 length: 13 residues. The V gene's germline CDR1 is MGHRA and CDR2 YSYEKL.